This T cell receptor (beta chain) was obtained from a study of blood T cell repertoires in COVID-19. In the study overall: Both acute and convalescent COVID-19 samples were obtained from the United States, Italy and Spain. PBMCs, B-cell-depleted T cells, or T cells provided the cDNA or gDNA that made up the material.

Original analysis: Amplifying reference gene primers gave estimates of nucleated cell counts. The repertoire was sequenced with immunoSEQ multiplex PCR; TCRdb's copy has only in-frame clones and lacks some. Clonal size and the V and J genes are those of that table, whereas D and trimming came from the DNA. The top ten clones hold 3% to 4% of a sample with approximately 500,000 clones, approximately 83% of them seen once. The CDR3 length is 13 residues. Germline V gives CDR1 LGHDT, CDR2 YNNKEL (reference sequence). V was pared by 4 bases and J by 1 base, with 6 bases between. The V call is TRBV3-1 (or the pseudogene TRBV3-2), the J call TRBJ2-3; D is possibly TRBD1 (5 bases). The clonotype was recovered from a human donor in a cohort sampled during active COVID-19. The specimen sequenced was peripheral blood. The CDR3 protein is CASSLRGTDTQYF. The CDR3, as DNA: TGTGCCAGCAGCCTCAGGGGCACAGATACGCAGTATTTT.